This entry describes one TCR beta chain. Its antigen is not yet known. No much larger clone is present one base from it, and per-base qualities are unavailable. These data are taken from a study of blood T cell repertoires in COVID-19 (dated by TCRdb to 2020 to 2022). Study-wide context: Samples covering the acute and convalescent phases of COVID-19 were provided by collaborators in the United States, Italy and Spain. The material from the prospective study consisted of cDNA or gDNA derived from T cells, B-cell-depleted T cells, or PBMCs. A de-identified subject ID, COVID-19 status, age in years and sex were almost always included in the sample metadata. HLA class I and class II types, where available, came from metadata supplied by the sample provider rather than from assay-based typing. A freely available public database, intended as a resource for researchers studying the immune response to SARS-CoV-2, is where the repertoires were released. Deeply sampled blood TCRbeta repertoires from subjects exposed to, actively infected with, or recovered from COVID-19 were included in the dataset. The samples were drawn from two sources: the first 160 participants of the ongoing ImmuneRACE study, and 1,254 subjects contributed by 6 global collaborators. Overall study outcomes, separate from this receptor: How much clinical and demographic metadata was included differed by source and by participant, and the metadata was provided uncurated.

V ends up 1 base short and J 3 bases short, with an unmatched junction base count of 13. From the germline V gene (reference sequence), CDR1 is SEHNR and CDR2 is FQNEAQ. The CDR3 starts with the cysteine, ends with the phenylalanine, and has 19 residues. The only DNA kept is the CDR3, 57 bases in frame from the first base. Each collaborating institution followed its own protocols to collect whole blood in K2EDTA tubes. For TCRbeta analysis, collaborator samples were shipped as frozen whole blood, as isolated PBMCs, or as DNA extracted from either sample type. TCRbeta CDR3 regions were amplified from genomic DNA by means of the immunoSEQ Assay, a bias-controlled multiplex PCR. As for how the authors treated the data: Nucleated cell counts per sample were estimated from amplification of reference gene primers within the assay. To quantify the absolute abundance of each unique TCRbeta CDR3 rearrangement, sequence reads were collapsed and filtered. For each sample, productive Simpson clonality was calculated as the square root of Simpson's diversity index over productive rearrangements. As stored in TCRdb, this immuneACCESS dataset retains in-frame rearrangements with V and J assigned. A fraction of the clones does not appear; measured against another copy, unresolved V genes explain less than half of the discrepancy, and the remainder lacks a known reason. V and J calls and clone size are as listed in that table; D and trimming were resolved from the DNA. The sample table shows over 200,000 clones, and less than 90% are seen once. The ten largest clones take up 0.65% to 0.85% of the sample.

This clonotype was sampled from a middle-aged man with acute or convalescent COVID-19. The V and J segments used are TRBV7-9 and TRBJ2-1; 9 nucleotides in the junction match TRBD1. Source material: peripheral blood. The CDR3 in this case is CASSLVVTAGTGIYNEQFF. DNA sequence: TGTGCCAGCAGCTTAGTAGTAACCGCCGGGACAGGGATCTACAATGAGCAGTTCTTC.